A single sample is the source of the 9 T cell receptor beta chains below, sequenced in a study of blood T cell repertoires in COVID-19. TCRdb's table, derived via immunoSEQ multiplex PCR, lists solely in-frame clones and lacks some. The sample contains over 200,000 clones, about nine tenths of which appear only once. The sequenced material came from peripheral blood. Every receptor here comes from a man aged 25 to 45 who had recovered from COVID-19.

This clone has a single count. The chain uses TRBV9 and TRBJ1-2, with TRBD1 identical over 10 bases. Per germline, CDR1 SGDLS and CDR2 YYNGEE. V trimming: 0 bases; J trimming: 3 bases; junction bases outside the gene matches: 5. This CDR3 contains 16 residues. The CDR3 nucleotides read TGTGCCAGCAGCGTAGCGACAGGGGGCCCCCACTATGGCTACACCTTC. This sequence encodes CASSVATGGPHYGYTF. Full variable domain (rest looked up from reference TRBV9 and TRBJ1-2): DSGVTQTPKHLITATGQRVTLRCSPRSGDLSVYWYQQSLDQGLQFLIQYYNGEERAKGNILERFSAQQFPDLHSELNLSSLELGDSALYFCASSVATGGPHYGYTFGSGTRLTVV.

The CDR3 spells CASSRHLLAGDGSDTQYF. The CDR3 DNA reads as TGTGCCAGCAGCCGCCATCTACTAGCGGGGGATGGATCAGATACGCAGTATTTT. This chain connects TRBV9 to TRBJ2-3; 11 bases match TRBD2. The trim removed 4 bases at V and 4 bases at J, leaving 14 bases unmatched. Germline V gives CDR1 SGDLS, CDR2 YYNGEE. The CDR3 loop spans 18 amino acids.

Only a few counts were recorded for this clone. This rearrangement joins TRBV18 to TRBJ1-1, with D tentatively TRBD1 (6 bases). The CDR3 totals 14 residues. Germline CDR1 is KGHSH and CDR2 is LQKENI. V was trimmed by 2 bases and J by 5 bases, leaving 12 bases between them. The CDR3 sequence is CASSPDEGQTEAFF. The CDR3 DNA follows: TGTGCCAGCTCACCAGATGAAGGACAGACTGAAGCTTTCTTT.

The chain links TRBV19 to TRBJ1-2; D perhaps matches TRBD1 (6 bases). CDR3 length: 15 residues. The germline V gene encodes CDR1 LNHDA and CDR2 SQIVND (reference sequence). The V end was cut by 3 bases, the J end by 0 bases, with 11 bases between. The CDR3 coding sequence is TGTGCCAGTAGTATCTCGGACAGCGCTAACTATGGCTACACCTTC. Its translation: CASSISDSANYGYTF. The full variable domain, completed using reference TRBV19 and TRBJ1-2, is DGGITQSPKYLFRKEGQNVTLSCEQNLNHDAMYWYRQDPGQGLRLIYYSQIVNDFQKGDIAEGYSVSREKKESFPLTVTSAQKNPTAFYLCASSISDSANYGYTFGSGTRLTVV.

The table lists this clone with a count of one. The V gene is TRBV10-1, the J gene TRBJ2-5; possible D gene TRBD1, 6 bases. Trimming took 6 bases from V and 5 from J, leaving 16 bases between them. Germline CDR1 is WNHNN and CDR2 is SYGVQD (reference sequence). The CDR3 has 14 amino acids. The DNA of the CDR3 is TGCGCCAGCAGCGTAGACAGGACTGGGGAGACCCAGTACTTC. Translated: CASSVDRTGETQYF.

The chain links TRBV6-6 to TRBJ2-1; 10 bases fit TRBD2. Per the germline V gene, CDR1 is MNHNY and CDR2 is SVGAGI (reference sequence). The CDR3 covers 17 residues. J was trimmed by 1 base and V by 5 bases; bases with no gene match: 8. The CDR3 DNA reads TGTGCCAGCAGTCCGACCGGGACTAGCGCTTCCTACAATGAGCAGTTCTTC. Amino acids: CASSPTGTSASYNEQFF.

The table lists this clone with a count of one. This chain connects TRBV18 to TRBJ1-2; D unclear. Trimming took off 0 bases at V and 6 bases at J, with 8 bases between the two ends. The germline gives CDR1 KGHSH, CDR2 LQKENI. The CDR3 sequence is 13 residues long. CDR3 bases: TGTGCCAGCTCACCACCTACTAGAGATGGCTACACCTTC. Its protein product is CASSPPTRDGYTF. The full variable domain, with the rest looked up from reference TRBV18 and TRBJ1-2, is NAGVMQNPRHLVRRRGQEARLRCSPMKGHSHVYWYRQLPEEGLKFMVYLQKENIIDESGMPKERFSAEFPKEGPSILRIQQVVRGDSAAYFCASSPPTRDGYTFGSGTRLTVV.

The chain couples TRBV19 to TRBJ2-7; 10 bases agree with TRBD1. V lost 5 bases, J lost 7 bases, and 5 bases stayed unmatched. Germline V lookup: CDR1 LNHDA, CDR2 SQIVND (reference sequence). This CDR3 is 13 amino acids long. Here the CDR3 reads CASSFGTGEEQYF. Written as DNA, the CDR3 is TGTGCCAGTAGTTTCGGGACAGGGGAAGAGCAGTACTTC.

The chain combines TRBV19 with TRBJ2-5; TRBD2 might be the D (8 bases). Trimming left V 4 bases short and J 5 bases short, with 14 bases between. The CDR3 loop spans 14 amino acids. Looked up from germline, CDR1 is LNHDA and CDR2 is SQIVND (reference sequence). The chain's CDR3 is CASSTGGGAETQYF. The CDR3 DNA reads as TGTGCCAGTAGTACGGGAGGGGGCGCCGAGACCCAGTACTTC. The complete variable domain, with remaining parts taken from reference TRBV19 and TRBJ2-5, reads DGGITQSPKYLFRKEGQNVTLSCEQNLNHDAMYWYRQDPGQGLRLIYYSQIVNDFQKGDIAEGYSVSREKKESFPLTVTSAQKNPTAFYLCASSTGGGAETQYFGPGTRLLVL.